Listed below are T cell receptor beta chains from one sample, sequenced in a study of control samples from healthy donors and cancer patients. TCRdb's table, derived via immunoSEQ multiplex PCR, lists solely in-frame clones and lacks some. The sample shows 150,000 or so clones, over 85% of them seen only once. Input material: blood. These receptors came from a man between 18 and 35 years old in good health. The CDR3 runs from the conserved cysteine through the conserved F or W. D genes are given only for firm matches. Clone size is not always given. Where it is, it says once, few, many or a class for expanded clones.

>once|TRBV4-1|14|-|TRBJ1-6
TGCGCCAGCAGCCGGGGCACCTATAATTCACCCCTCCACTTT
CASSRGTYNSPLHF
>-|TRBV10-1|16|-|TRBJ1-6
TGCGCCAGCAGTGTCGGCAGGATCCCTTATAATTCACCCCTCCACTTT
CASSVGRIPYNSPLHF
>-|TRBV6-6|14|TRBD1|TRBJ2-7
TGTGCCAGCAGTTACGGGACAGGGGGCAACGAGCAGTACTTC
CASSYGTGGNEQYF
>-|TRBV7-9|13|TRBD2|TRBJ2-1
TGTGCCAGCAGCCCCGCTGGCGGGGGGGCTGAGTTCTTC
CASSPAGGGAEFF
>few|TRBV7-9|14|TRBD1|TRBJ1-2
TGTGCCAGCAGCTTGGGACAGACCTACCATGGCTACACCTTC
CASSLGQTYHGYTF
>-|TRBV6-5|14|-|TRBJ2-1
TGTGCCAGCAGTTCAACCGGGACGGAAAATGAGCAGTTCTTC
CASSSTGTENEQFF
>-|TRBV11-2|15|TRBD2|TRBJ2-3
TGTGCCGGCAGCTCCGAAGCGGGGGGGACAGATACGCAGTATTTT
CAGSSEAGGTDTQYF
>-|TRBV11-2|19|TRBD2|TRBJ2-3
TGTGCCAGCAGCCCAGGACTAGCGGGGGGGCCGTTACGCACAGATACGCAGTATTTT
CASSPGLAGGPLRTDTQYF
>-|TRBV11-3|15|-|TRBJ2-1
TGTGCCAGCAGCTTAGAAGGCAGCCTTTACAATGAGCAGTTCTTC
CASSLEGSLYNEQFF
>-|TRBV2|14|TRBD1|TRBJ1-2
TGTGCCAGCAGTGGAGACAGGGGGCGGAATGGCTACACCTTC
CASSGDRGRNGYTF
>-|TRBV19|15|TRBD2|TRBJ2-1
TGTGCCAGTAGTCTGACTAGCGGGGGCTACAATGAGCAGTTCTTC
CASSLTSGGYNEQFF
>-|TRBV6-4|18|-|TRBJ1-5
TGTGCCAGCAGTGACTCGGGGGCAGGAGAGTATAGCAATCAGCCCCAGCATTTT
CASSDSGAGEYSNQPQHF
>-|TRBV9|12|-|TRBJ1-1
TGTGCCAGCAGCGGAGGGGGCACTGAAGCTTTCTTT
CASSGGGTEAFF
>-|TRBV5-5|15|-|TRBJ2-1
TGTGCCAGCAGCTTGGTAATTTTCTCCTACAATGAGCAGTTCTTC
CASSLVIFSYNEQFF
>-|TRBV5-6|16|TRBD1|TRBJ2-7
TGTGCCAGCAGCCCCGGGACAGGGGCCTACGGAGTCGAGCAGTACTTC
CASSPGTGAYGVEQYF
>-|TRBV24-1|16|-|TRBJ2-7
TGTGCCACCAGTGATCCGGACAGCATCCAAGGCTACGAGCAGTACTTC
CATSDPDSIQGYEQYF
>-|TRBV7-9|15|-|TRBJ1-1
TGTGCCAGCAGCCCAAGATTTGGGGAGGGCACTGAAGCTTTCTTT
CASSPRFGEGTEAFF
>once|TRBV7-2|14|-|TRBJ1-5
TGTGCCAGCAGAGCCCAGGGCTTTTATCAGCCCCAGCATTTT
CASRAQGFYQPQHF
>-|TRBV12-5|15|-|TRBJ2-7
TGTGCTAGTGGTTTCCTCAGGGATAGCTCCTACGAGCAGTACTTC
CASGFLRDSSYEQYF
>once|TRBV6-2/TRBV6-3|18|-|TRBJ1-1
TGTGCCAGCAGTTACCAGAATGCTGCGACAGTGGCCCCCACTGAAGCTTTCTTT
CASSYQNAATVAPTEAFF
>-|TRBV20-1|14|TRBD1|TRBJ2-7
TGCAGTGCTAGTATGGAACAGGGGCTCTACGAGCAGTACTTC
CSASMEQGLYEQYF
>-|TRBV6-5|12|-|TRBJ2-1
TGTGCCACAGGGGAATTCTCCAATGAGCAGTTCTTC
CATGEFSNEQFF
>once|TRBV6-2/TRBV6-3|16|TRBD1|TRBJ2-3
TGTGCCAGCAGTTACGACCGGGACAGTTGGACGGATACGCAGTATTTT
CASSYDRDSWTDTQYF
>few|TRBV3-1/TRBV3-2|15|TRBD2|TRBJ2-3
TGTGCCAGCAGCCGGACTAGCGGGGGGGCAGATACGCAGTATTTT
CASSRTSGGADTQYF
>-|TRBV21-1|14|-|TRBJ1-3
TGTGCCAGCAGCCGAACAGGGTCTGGAAACACCATATATTTT
CASSRTGSGNTIYF
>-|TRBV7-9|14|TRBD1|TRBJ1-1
TGTGCCAGCAGCTCCGACAGGGCGGCCACTGAAGCTTTCTTT
CASSSDRAATEAFF
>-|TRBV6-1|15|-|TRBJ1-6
TGTGCCAGCAGTGAAGGCAGTTTCTATAATTCACCCCTCCACTTT
CASSEGSFYNSPLHF
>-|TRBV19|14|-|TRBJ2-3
TGTGCCAGTAGGCGACAATTCCCCACAGATACGCAGTATTTT
CASRRQFPTDTQYF
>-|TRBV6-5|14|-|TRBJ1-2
TGTGCCAGCAGCCCAGATGCGGGTATCTATGGCTACACCTTC
CASSPDAGIYGYTF
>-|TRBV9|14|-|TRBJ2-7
TGTGCCAGCAGCGCCGGAGGTAGAGGCCACGAGCAGTACTTC
CASSAGGRGHEQYF
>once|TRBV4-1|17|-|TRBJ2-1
TGCGCCAGCAGCCGGGGGGGCTTTGTCATAAACTACAATGAGCAGTTCTTC
CASSRGGFVINYNEQFF
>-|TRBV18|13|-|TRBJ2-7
TGTGCCAGCTCACCAAGTGGAGGATACGAGCAGTACTTC
CASSPSGGYEQYF
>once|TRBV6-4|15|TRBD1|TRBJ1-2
TGTGCCAGCAGCCCCGGGACAGGGCCCCAGGGGGGCTACACCTTC
CASSPGTGPQGGYTF
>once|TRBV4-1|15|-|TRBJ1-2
TGCGCCAGCAGCCAAGGAGGTGGGGGCGGCTATGGCTACACCTTC
CASSQGGGGGYGYTF
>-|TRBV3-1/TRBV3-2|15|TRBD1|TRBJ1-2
TGTGCCAGCAGCCAAGCTGGGACAGGGAACTATGGCTACACCTTC
CASSQAGTGNYGYTF
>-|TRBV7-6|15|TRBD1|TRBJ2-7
TGTGCCAGCAGCTTAGTACAGGGGAAAGGCTACGAGCAGTACTTC
CASSLVQGKGYEQYF
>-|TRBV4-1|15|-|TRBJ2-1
TGCGCCAGCAGCCAGAAACCCACACAGGGCAATGAGCAGTTCTTC
CASSQKPTQGNEQFF
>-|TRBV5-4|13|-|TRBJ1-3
TGTGCCAGCAGCACGGACAGTCGAAACACCATATATTTT
CASSTDSRNTIYF
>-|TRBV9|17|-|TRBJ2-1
TGTGCCAGCAATTCCCTCGACTCTTTGAGCTCCTACAATGAGCAGTTCTTC
CASNSLDSLSSYNEQFF
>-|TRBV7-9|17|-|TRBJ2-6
TGTGCCAGCAGCATTTATGGGGTCCGGGGTGGGGCCAACGTCCTGACTTTC
CASSIYGVRGGANVLTF
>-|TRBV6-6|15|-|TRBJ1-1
TGTGCCAGCAGTTATCCGGGGTCAAGGTACACTGAAGCTTTCTTT
CASSYPGSRYTEAFF
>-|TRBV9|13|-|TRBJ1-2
TGTGCCAGCAGTGCGGAGCGTAACTATGGCTACACCTTC
CASSAERNYGYTF
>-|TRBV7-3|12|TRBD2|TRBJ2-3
TGTGCCAGCAGCTTAGGGGGGGTAACGCAGTATTTT
CASSLGGVTQYF
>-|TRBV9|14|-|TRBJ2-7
TGTGCCAGCAGCGTAGGGGGGGTCTCCTACGAGCAGTACTTC
CASSVGGVSYEQYF
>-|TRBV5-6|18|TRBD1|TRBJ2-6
TGTGCCAGCAGCCCCGACAGGGTAGGGGTCCTGGGGGCCAACGTCCTGACTTTC
CASSPDRVGVLGANVLTF
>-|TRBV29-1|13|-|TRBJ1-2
TGCAGCGTTGCGACCAGGGTGGTTGGTGGCTACACCTTC
CSVATRVVGGYTF
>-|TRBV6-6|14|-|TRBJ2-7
TGTGCCAGCAGTCCAGGACCCAATAGGAACGAGCAGTACTTC
CASSPGPNRNEQYF
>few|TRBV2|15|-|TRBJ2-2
TGTGCCACCTCCGGGGACTCCCCCTCGGCCGGGGAGCTGTTTTTT
CATSGDSPSAGELFF